The clone carrying this T cell receptor (beta chain) has at least ten counts. TCRdb fed the RT-PCR reads into MiXCR, producing one record per CDR3 protein. The sample holds about 700,000 distinct CDR3 sequences, 14% seen once. Germline V gene sequence: CDR1 SQVTM, CDR2 ANQGSEA. CDR3 length: 11 residues. The V and J ends lost 7 bases and 5 bases respectively, with 10 bases between them. The J gene is TRBJ2-3, the V gene TRBV29-1; the D is unclear. The sequenced sample was memory CD4+ T cells from blood. This sequence originates from a female donor in good health, serving as a healthy control. The chain's CDR3 is CSGGPKDTQYF. Here the CDR3 DNA reads TGCAGCGGCGGACCGAAAGATACGCAGTATTTT.